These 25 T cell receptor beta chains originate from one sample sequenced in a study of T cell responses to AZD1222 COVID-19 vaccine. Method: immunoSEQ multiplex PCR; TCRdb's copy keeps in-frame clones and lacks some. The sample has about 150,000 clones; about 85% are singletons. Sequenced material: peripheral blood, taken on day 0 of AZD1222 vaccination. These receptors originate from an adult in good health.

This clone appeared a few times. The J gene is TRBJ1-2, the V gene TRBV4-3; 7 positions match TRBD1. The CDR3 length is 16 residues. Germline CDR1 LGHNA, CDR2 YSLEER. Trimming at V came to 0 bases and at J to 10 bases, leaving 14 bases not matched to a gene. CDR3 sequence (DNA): TGCGCCAGCAGCCAAGATGTTCTCGGGACAGCCTCCGACTACACCTTC. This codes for CASSQDVLGTASDYTF.

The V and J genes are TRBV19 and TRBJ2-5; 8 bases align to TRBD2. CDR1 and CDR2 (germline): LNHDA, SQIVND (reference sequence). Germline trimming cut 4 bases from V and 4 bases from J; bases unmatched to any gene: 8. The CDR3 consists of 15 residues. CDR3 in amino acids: CASSTSSGGRETQYF. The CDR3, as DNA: TGTGCCAGTAGTACCTCCAGCGGGGGTAGAGAGACCCAGTACTTC.

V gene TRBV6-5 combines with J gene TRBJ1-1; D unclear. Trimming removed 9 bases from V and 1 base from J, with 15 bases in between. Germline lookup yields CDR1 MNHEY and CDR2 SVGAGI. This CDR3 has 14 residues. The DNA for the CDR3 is TGTGCCAGTAACCCAATGCGGGGGAACACTGAAGCTTTCTTT. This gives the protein CASNPMRGNTEAFF.

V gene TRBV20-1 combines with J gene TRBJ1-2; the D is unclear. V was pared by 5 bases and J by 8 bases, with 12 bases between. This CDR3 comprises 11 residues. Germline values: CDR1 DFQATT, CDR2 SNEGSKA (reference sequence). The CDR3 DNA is TGCAGTGCTCCAGATCTCTTGGGCTACACCTTC. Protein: CSAPDLLGYTF.

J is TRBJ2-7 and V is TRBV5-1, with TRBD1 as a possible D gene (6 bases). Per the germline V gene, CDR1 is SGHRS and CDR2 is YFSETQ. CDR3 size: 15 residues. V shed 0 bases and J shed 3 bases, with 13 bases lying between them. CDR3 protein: CASSLEGRGLYEQYF. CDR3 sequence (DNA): TGCGCCAGCAGCTTGGAAGGCAGGGGTCTCTACGAGCAGTACTTC.

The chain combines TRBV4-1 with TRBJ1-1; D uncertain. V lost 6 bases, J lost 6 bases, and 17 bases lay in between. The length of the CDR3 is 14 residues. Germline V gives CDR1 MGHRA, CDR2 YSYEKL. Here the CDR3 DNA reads TGCGCCAGCAGGCGGGCGGGCTCCCTATCTGAAGCTTTCTTT. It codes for CASRRAGSLSEAFF.

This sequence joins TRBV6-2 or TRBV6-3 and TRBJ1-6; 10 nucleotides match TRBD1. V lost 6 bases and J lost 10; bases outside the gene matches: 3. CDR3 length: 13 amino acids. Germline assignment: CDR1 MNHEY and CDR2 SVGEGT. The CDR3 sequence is CASSTTGGSPLHF. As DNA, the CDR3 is TGTGCCAGCAGCACGACAGGGGGCTCACCCCTCCACTTT.

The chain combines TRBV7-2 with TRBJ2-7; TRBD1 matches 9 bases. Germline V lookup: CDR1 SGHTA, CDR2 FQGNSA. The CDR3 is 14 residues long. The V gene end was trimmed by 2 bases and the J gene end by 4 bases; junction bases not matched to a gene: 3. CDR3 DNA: TGTGCCAGCAGCTTACGACAGGGGGGGTACGAGCAGTACTTC. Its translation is CASSLRQGGYEQYF.

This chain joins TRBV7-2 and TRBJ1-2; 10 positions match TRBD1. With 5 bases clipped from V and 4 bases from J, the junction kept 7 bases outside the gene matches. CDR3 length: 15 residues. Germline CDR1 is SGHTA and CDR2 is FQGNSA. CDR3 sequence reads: CASSSPGTGVYGYTF. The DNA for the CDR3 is TGTGCCAGCAGCAGTCCCGGGACAGGGGTCTATGGCTACACCTTC.

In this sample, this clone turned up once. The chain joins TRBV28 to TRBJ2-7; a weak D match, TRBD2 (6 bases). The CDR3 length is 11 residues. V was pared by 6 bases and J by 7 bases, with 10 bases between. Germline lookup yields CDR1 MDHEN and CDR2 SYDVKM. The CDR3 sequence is CASSHGGEQYF. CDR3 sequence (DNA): TGTGCCAGCAGCCACGGGGGAGAGCAGTACTTC. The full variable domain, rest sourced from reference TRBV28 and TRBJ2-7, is DVKVTQSSRYLVKRTGEKVFLECVQDMDHENMFWYRQDPGLGLRLIYFSYDVKMKEKGDIPEGYSVSREKKERFSLILESASTNQTSMYLCASSHGGEQYFGPGTRLTVT.

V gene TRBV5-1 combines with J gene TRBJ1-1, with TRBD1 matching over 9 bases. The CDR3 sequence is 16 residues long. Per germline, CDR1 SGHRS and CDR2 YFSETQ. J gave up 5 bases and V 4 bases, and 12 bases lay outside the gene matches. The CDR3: CASSPTTGGVGTEAFF. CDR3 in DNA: TGCGCCAGCAGCCCTACCACAGGGGGCGTAGGGACTGAAGCTTTCTTT.

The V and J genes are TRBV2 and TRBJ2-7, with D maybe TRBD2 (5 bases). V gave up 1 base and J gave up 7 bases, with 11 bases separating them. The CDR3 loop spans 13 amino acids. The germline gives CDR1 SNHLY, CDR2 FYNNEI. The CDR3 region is CASSEDGRGEQYF. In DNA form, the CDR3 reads TGTGCCAGCAGTGAAGATGGGAGAGGGGAGCAGTACTTC.

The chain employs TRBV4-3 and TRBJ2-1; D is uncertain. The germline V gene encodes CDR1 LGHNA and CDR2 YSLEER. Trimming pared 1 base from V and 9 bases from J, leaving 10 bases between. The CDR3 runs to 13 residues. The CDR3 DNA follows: TGCGCCAGCAGCCAAGGTACCAGGAGTGAGCAGTTCTTC. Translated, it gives CASSQGTRSEQFF.

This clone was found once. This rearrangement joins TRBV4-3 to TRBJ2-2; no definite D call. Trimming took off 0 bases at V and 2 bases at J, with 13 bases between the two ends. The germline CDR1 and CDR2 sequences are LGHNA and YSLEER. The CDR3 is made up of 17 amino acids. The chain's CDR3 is CASSQDGQGANTGELFF. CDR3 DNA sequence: TGCGCCAGCAGCCAAGATGGTCAAGGAGCTAACACCGGGGAGCTGTTTTTT.

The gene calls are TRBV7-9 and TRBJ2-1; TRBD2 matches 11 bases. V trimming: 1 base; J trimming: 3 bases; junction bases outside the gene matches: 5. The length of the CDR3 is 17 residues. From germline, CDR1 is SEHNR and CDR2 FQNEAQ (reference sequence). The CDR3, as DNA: TGTGCCAGCAGCTTAGAGAGACTAGCGGGGAACTACAATGAGCAGTTCTTC. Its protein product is CASSLERLAGNYNEQFF.

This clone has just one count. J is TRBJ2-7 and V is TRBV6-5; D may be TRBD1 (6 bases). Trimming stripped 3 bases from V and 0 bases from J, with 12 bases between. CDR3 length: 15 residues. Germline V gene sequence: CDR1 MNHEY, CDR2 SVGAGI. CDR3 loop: CASSYRTVSSYEQYF. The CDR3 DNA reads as TGTGCCAGCAGTTATAGGACAGTGAGCTCCTACGAGCAGTACTTC.

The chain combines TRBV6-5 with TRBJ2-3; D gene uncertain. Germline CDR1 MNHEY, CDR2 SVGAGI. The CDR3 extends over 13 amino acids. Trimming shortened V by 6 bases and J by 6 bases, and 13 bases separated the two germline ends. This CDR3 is CASRLTLPDTQYF. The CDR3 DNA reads TGTGCCAGCAGGCTAACACTACCGGATACGCAGTATTTT.

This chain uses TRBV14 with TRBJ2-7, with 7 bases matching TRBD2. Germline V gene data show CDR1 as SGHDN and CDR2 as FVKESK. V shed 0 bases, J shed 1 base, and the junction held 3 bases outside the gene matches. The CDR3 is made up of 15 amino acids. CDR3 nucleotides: TGTGCCAGCAGCCAAGAAAGGCGGGGGTCCTACGAGCAGTACTTC. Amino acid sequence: CASSQERRGSYEQYF.

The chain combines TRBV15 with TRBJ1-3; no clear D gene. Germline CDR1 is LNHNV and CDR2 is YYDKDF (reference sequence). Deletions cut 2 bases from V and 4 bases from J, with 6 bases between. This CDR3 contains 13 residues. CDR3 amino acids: CATSRQAGNTIYF. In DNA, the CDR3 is TGTGCCACCAGCAGACAGGCGGGAAACACCATATATTTT.

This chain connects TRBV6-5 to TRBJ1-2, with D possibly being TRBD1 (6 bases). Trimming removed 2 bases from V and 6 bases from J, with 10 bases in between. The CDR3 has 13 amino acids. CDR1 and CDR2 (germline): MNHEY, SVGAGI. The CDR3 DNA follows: TGTGCCAGCAGTTACGAAGGGGGTAATGGCTACACCTTC. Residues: CASSYEGGNGYTF.

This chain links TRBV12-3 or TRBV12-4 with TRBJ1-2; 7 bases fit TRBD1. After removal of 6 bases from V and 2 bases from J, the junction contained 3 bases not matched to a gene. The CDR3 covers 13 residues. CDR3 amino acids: CASSPDRNYGYTF. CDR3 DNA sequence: TGTGCCAGCAGCCCGGACAGGAACTATGGCTACACCTTC.

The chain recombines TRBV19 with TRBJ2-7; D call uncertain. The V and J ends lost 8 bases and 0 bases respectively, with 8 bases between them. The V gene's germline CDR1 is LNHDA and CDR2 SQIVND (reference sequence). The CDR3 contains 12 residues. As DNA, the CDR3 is TGTGCCAGTCGCGGAACCTCCTACGAGCAGTACTTC. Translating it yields CASRGTSYEQYF.

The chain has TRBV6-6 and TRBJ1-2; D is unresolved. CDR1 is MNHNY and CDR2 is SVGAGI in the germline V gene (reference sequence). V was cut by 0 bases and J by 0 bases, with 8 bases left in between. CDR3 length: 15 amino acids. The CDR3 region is CASSYSIGTNYGYTF. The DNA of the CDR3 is TGTGCCAGCAGTTACTCGATAGGAACTAACTATGGCTACACCTTC.

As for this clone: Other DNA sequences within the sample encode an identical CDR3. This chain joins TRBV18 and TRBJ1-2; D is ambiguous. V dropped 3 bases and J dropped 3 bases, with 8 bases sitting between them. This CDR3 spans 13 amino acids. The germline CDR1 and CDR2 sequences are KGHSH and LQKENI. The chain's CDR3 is CASSPSGDYGYTF. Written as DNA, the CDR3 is TGTGCCAGCTCACCGTCGGGTGACTATGGCTACACCTTC.

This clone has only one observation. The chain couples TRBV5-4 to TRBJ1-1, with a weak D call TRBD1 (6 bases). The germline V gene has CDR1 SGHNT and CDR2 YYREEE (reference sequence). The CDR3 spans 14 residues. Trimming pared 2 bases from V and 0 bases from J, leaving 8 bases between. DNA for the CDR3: TGTGCCAGCAGCTTCGGACAGTTGAACACTGAAGCTTTCTTT. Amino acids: CASSFGQLNTEAFF.